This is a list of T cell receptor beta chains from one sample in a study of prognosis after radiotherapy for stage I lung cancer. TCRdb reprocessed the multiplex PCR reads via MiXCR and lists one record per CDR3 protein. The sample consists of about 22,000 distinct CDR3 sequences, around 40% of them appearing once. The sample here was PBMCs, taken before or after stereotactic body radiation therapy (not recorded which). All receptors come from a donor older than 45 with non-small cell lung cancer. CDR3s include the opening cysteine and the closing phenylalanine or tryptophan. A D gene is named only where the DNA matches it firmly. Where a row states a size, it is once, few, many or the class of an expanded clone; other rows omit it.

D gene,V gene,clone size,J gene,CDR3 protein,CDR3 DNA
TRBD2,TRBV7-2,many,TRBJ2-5,CASSLYGGANVTQYF,TGTGCCAGCAGCTTGTACGGGGGGGCCAATGTGACCCAGTACTTC
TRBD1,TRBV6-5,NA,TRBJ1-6,CASSYSGGTGYNSPLHF,TGTGCCAGCAGTTACTCTGGGGGGACAGGGTATAATTCACCCCTCCACTTT
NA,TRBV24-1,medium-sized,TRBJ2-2,CATSEYTGELFF,TGTGCCACCAGTGAGTACACCGGGGAGCTGTTTTTT
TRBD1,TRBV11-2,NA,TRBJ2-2,CASSSYRGPRTGELFF,TGTGCCAGCAGCTCCTACAGGGGGCCAAGGACCGGGGAGCTGTTTTTT
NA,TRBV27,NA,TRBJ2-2,CASSPPMGAGELFF,TGTGCCAGCAGTCCCCCTATGGGGGCCGGGGAGCTGTTTTTT
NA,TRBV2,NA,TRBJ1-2,CATALGRFEGYTF,TGTGCCACAGCTCTAGGGAGGTTCGAGGGCTACACCTTC
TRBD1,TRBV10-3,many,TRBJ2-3,CATSDRAPDTQYF,TGTGCCACCTCAGACAGGGCCCCAGATACGCAGTATTTT
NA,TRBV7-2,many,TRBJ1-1,CASSLEGGITEAFF,TGTGCCAGCAGCTTAGAAGGGGGGATAACTGAAGCTTTCTTT
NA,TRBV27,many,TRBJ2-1,CASSLTQLNEQFF,TGTGCCAGCAGTTTGACACAGCTCAATGAGCAGTTCTTC
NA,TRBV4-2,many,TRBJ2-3,CASSQYYTGTDTQYF,TGTGCCAGCAGCCAGTATTACACCGGCACAGATACGCAGTATTTT
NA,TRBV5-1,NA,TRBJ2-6,CASSLPPGKSGANVLTF,TGCGCCAGCAGCTTACCCCCCGGAAAGTCTGGGGCCAACGTCCTGACTTTC
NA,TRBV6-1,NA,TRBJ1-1,CASSEFVPDTEAFF,TGTGCCAGCAGTGAATTTGTGCCAGACACTGAAGCTTTCTTT
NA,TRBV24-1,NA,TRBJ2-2,CATSWDMGPYTGELFF,TGTGCCACCAGTTGGGACATGGGCCCTTACACCGGGGAGCTGTTTTTT
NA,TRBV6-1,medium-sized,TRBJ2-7,CASLTLGEQYF,TGTGCCAGTCTAACTTTGGGCGAGCAGTACTTC
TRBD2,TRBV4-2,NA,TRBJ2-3,CASSQDLAGASDTQYF,TGTGCCAGCAGCCAAGATTTAGCGGGAGCGTCAGATACGCAGTATTTT
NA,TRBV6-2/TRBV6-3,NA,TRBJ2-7,CASSYELYEQYF,TGTGCCAGCAGTTACGAATTGTACGAGCAGTACTTC
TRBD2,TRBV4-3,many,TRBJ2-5,CASSQDYLAGQETQYF,TGCGCCAGCAGCCAAGATTATCTAGCGGGACAAGAGACCCAGTACTTC
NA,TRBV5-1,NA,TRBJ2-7,CASSSGAPSYEQYF,TGCGCCAGCAGCTCGGGAGCCCCCTCCTACGAGCAGTACTTC
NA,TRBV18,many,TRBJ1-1,CASSSLRVVNTEAFF,TGTGCCAGCTCATCACTCAGGGTTGTGAACACTGAAGCTTTCTTT
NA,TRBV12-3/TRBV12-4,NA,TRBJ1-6,CASSLKLGGYSPLHF,TGTGCCAGCAGTTTGAAGTTAGGGGGTTATTCACCCCTCCACTTT
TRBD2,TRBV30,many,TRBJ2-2,CAWSALTSGSTGELFF,TGTGCCTGGAGTGCCTTAACTAGCGGGAGCACCGGGGAGCTGTTTTTT
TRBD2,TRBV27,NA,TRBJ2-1,CVSSLYGLAGGPRSDEQFF,TGTGTCAGCAGTTTATACGGACTAGCGGGAGGGCCTCGTTCGGATGAGCAGTTCTTC
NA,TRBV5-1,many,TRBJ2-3,CASSSGQGEYTQYF,TGCGCCAGCAGCTCCGGGCAGGGAGAATATACGCAGTATTTT
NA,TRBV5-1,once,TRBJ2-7,CASSLVVNLDEQYF,TGCGCCAGCAGCTTGGTTGTGAACCTTGACGAGCAGTACTTC
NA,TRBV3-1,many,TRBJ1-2,CASSTGNTGYTF,TGTGCCAGCAGCACGGGAAACACTGGCTACACCTTC
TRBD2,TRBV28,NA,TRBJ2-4,CASWAGGLAKNIQYF,TGTGCCAGTTGGGCGGGGGGACTAGCCAAAAACATTCAGTACTTC
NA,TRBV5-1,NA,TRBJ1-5,CASSLEPGAVNQPQHF,TGCGCCAGCAGCTTGGAACCGGGAGCTGTCAATCAGCCCCAGCATTTT
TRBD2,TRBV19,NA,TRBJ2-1,CASTPSGLAGENNEQFF,TGTGCCAGTACCCCCTCTGGACTAGCGGGAGAAAACAATGAGCAGTTCTTC
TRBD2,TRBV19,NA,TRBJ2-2,CASRTSTAGELFF,TGTGCCAGTCGGACTAGTACGGCCGGGGAGCTGTTTTTT
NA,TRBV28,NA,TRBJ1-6,CASSIQGSPLHF,TGTGCCAGCAGTATCCAGGGTTCACCCCTCCACTTT
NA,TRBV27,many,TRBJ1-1,CASSEAGTEAFF,TGTGCCAGCAGTGAAGCAGGAACTGAAGCTTTCTTT
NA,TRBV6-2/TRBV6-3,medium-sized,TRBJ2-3,CASSQSGDTQYF,TGTGCCAGCAGTCAGTCTGGCGATACGCAGTATTTT